These T cell receptor beta chains were read from a single sample in a study of identical twins. TCRdb redid the calling of the 5' RACE reads with MiXCR, one entry per CDR3 protein. The data contain around 480,000 distinct CDR3 sequences, 13% to 15% of them seen just once; the ten biggest clones take up about 0.94%. This sample also belongs to another study, concerning yellow fever vaccine responses in identical twins.

The sample was CD4+ T cells sorted from blood. These receptors all stem from a woman under 30 in good health. CDR3s include the opening cysteine and the closing phenylalanine or tryptophan. D genes are given only for firm matches. Expanded clones get a size class; other rows say once, few or many, or leave the size out.

TRBV5-4	.	TRBJ2-1	.	TGTGCCAGCAGCCGCGACAGAGCTAACTACAATGAGCAGTTCTTC	CASSRDRANYNEQFF
TRBV29-1	.	TRBJ1-1	.	TGCAGCGTTCGAGTGGGGACTGAAGCTTTCTTT	CSVRVGTEAFF
TRBV5-6	.	TRBJ2-2	.	TGTGCCAGCAGCTTGGTGAGGCGCAGGGCGAACACCGGGGAGCTGTTTTTT	CASSLVRRRANTGELFF
TRBV20-1	few	TRBJ1-2	TRBD1	TGCAGTGCCACACAGGGGGAAGGCTATGGCTACACCTTC	CSATQGEGYGYTF
TRBV4-3	.	TRBJ1-5	.	TGCGCCAGCAGCCACTGGGGTGTCCTCAGGGGCGGGCAGCCCCAGCATTTT	CASSHWGVLRGGQPQHF
TRBV10-3	few	TRBJ2-7	TRBD2	TGTGCCATCAGTGAGTCCACCTTGTCTAGCGGGAGAATCTACGAGCAGTACTTC	CAISESTLSSGRIYEQYF
TRBV4-1	few	TRBJ2-3	.	TGCGCCAGCAGCCTTCCCCATGTCGGTGCAGATACGCAGTATTTT	CASSLPHVGADTQYF
TRBV3-1	few	TRBJ2-7	TRBD2	TGTGCCAGCAGCACTAGCGGGAGTTACGAGCAGTACTTC	CASSTSGSYEQYF
TRBV20-1	.	TRBJ1-5	.	TGCAGTGCTAGTTACAGGGAACTTAGCAATCAGCCCCAGCATTTT	CSASYRELSNQPQHF
TRBV5-6	.	TRBJ2-7	.	TGTGCCAGCAGCCCCACACAATGGATCTACGAGCAGTACTTC	CASSPTQWIYEQYF
TRBV5-1	many	TRBJ2-7	.	TGCGCCAGCAGCTTGTGGGCGGTTACCTACGAGCAGTACTTC	CASSLWAVTYEQYF
TRBV28	many	TRBJ2-5	TRBD2	TGTGCCAGCAGGCCTAGCGGGACGGAGACCCAGTACTTC	CASRPSGTETQYF
TRBV6-2/TRBV6-3	.	TRBJ2-3	TRBD2	TGTGCCAGCAGTTACCCCTACAGCGGGGCACACACAGATACGCAGTATTTT	CASSYPYSGAHTDTQYF
TRBV20-1	.	TRBJ2-2	.	TGCAGTGCTAGAGATGTTTTCAATCTTGGGGGTTCGACGAAAGGAGCCGGGGAGCTGTTTTTT	CSARDVFNLGGSTKGAGELFF
TRBV2	.	TRBJ2-3	.	TGTGCCAGCAGGCGGGATTTCGAACCAGATACGCAGTATTTT	CASRRDFEPDTQYF
TRBV12-3/TRBV12-4	.	TRBJ1-1	.	TGTGCCAGCAGTTTTTTGGGGGGAGAAGGGACTGAAGCTTTCTTT	CASSFLGGEGTEAFF
TRBV9	.	TRBJ2-2	TRBD2	TGTGCCAGCAGCGTAGCCGGACTAGCGGGGGGGATCGGGGAGCTGTTTTTT	CASSVAGLAGGIGELFF